This TCR beta chain comes out of a study of identical twins. No donor was unhealthy or non-Caucasian. Whole-study results and caveats: Zero-insertion analyses might be partly confounded by invariant T cells like MAIT and iNKT.

Template switching added a universal primer site, and cDNA bore unique molecular identifiers. TCRdb re-derived calls from the 5' RACE reads in MiXCR, one entry per CDR3 protein. The table shows some 790,000 distinct CDR3 sequences, with roughly 18% occurring only once. Germline V gene lookup returns CDR1 SGHDN and CDR2 FVKESK. V shed 3 bases and J shed 3 bases, with 10 bases lying between them. This CDR3 has 14 amino acids. Details on this clonotype: Its cognate antigen is unknown.

A further study also used this sample, focusing on T cells expressing NK-cell markers. This second study says: It was sorted CD3+CD56-NKG2C+, CD3+CD56+NKG2C- and CD3+CD56+NKG2C+ T cells that provided the TCR beta repertoires.

The sequencing sample was made of PBMCs. This TCR was recovered from a woman between 18 and 30 years old in good health. This chain joins TRBV14 and TRBJ2-3, with unresolved D. CDR3 in DNA: TGTGCCAGCAGCCAGCCCCCGATGACAGATACGCAGTATTTT. This translates into CASSQPPMTDTQYF.